The 25 T cell receptor beta chains reported below all come from one sample, sequenced in a study. TCRdb analysed the 5' RACE reads with MiXCR anew, one entry per CDR3 protein. The top ten clones hold about 3.9% of a sample with tens of thousands of distinct CDR3 sequences, approximately 30% of them seen once. Sequenced input: naive CD4+ T cells sorted from a lymph node. The subset is: naive CD4+ T cells, CD4+CD45RA+CD25-. Receptors were obtained from a female donor with breast cancer.

The chain joins TRBV12-5 to TRBJ2-2, with unresolved D. Trimming shortened V by 2 bases and J by 3 bases, and 4 bases separated the two germline ends. CDR1 and CDR2 from the germline V gene are LGHNT and FRNRAP. The CDR3 contains 13 residues. CDR3 amino acids: CASGLTHTGELFF. CDR3 nucleotides: TGTGCTAGTGGTTTGACCCACACCGGGGAGCTGTTTTTT. The full variable domain, completed using reference TRBV12-5 and TRBJ2-2, is DARVTQTPRHKVTEMGQEVTMRCQPILGHNTVFWYRQTMMQGLELLAYFRNRAPLDDSGMPKDRFSAEMPDATLATLKIQPSEPRDSAVYFCASGLTHTGELFFGEGSRLTVL.

The rearrangement uses TRBV5-1 and TRBJ2-5, with D maybe TRBD2 (6 bases). Germline CDR1 and CDR2: SGHRS and YFSETQ. The CDR3 covers 16 residues. Trimming shortened V by 3 bases and J by 4 bases, and 19 bases separated the two germline ends. CDR3 sequence: CASSSPTNRERETQYF. CDR3 nucleotides: TGCGCCAGCAGCTCACCGACTAATCGGGAGAGAGAGACCCAGTACTTC.

The genes are TRBV20-1 and TRBJ2-7; D is perhaps TRBD1 (6 bases). Germline CDR1 reads DFQATT; CDR2 reads SNEGSKA (reference sequence). This CDR3 region has 13 residues. Trimming took 6 bases from V and 5 from J, leaving 17 bases between them. CDR3 loop: CSANSRGNDEQYF. DNA of the CDR3: TGCAGTGCCAACAGCAGGGGAAATGACGAGCAGTACTTC.

The chain employs TRBV3-1 and TRBJ2-2; 13 bases match TRBD2. Germline V gene data show CDR1 as LGHDT and CDR2 as YNNKEL (reference sequence). V trimming: 3 bases; J trimming: 4 bases; junction bases outside the gene matches: 2. CDR3 size: 16 residues. As DNA, the CDR3 is TGTGCCAGCAGCCAGGGACTAGCGGGAAGCACCGGGGAGCTGTTTTTT. Protein: CASSQGLAGSTGELFF.

The chain joins TRBV7-2 to TRBJ2-7; 9 bases fit TRBD2. This CDR3 has 14 amino acids. V was pared by 6 bases and J by 0 bases, with 3 bases of the junction left unmatched. Germline V CDR1 and CDR2: SGHTA, FQGNSA. In nucleotides, the CDR3 is TGTGCCAGCAGGGTTAGCGGGAGCTCCTACGAGCAGTACTTC. The encoded protein is CASRVSGSSYEQYF.

This clonotype was seen more than once but under ten times. The rearrangement links TRBV4-2 to TRBJ2-7; D may be TRBD2 (7 bases). The CDR3 sequence is 18 residues long. Germline loops: CDR1 LGHNA, CDR2 YNFKEQ. V was cut by 1 base and J by 1 base, with 20 bases left in between. Here the CDR3 reads CASSQVVRTAGTSYEQYF. CDR3 nucleotide sequence: TGTGCCAGCAGCCAAGTCGTTCGGACAGCGGGGACTTCCTACGAGCAGTACTTC.

The count of this clonotype is one. Without the conserved terminal phenylalanine or tryptophan, this CDR3 likely stems from a read error. The V and J genes are TRBV28 and TRBJ2-7; TRBD1 might be the D (6 bases). CDR1 MDHEN and CDR2 SYDVKM come from the germline V gene. This CDR3 contains 13 residues. Trimming shortened V by 10 bases and J by 3 bases, and 16 bases separated the two germline ends. The CDR3 nucleotides read TGTGCCACCCGCGACCTAGGGGGCTACGAGCAGTACCTC. The encoded protein is CATRDLGGYEQYL.

In this sample, this clonotype turned up many times. The chain links TRBV20-1 to TRBJ2-3, with 10 nucleotides matching TRBD2. V lost 3 bases, J lost 5 bases, and 8 bases stayed unmatched. The CDR3 contains 15 residues. The germline CDR1 and CDR2 sequences are DFQATT and SNEGSKA (reference sequence). CDR3 in amino acids: CSASSTSGVEDTQYF. The DNA for the CDR3 is TGCAGTGCTAGTTCTACTAGCGGGGTTGAAGATACGCAGTATTTT.

For the CDR3, the DNA is TGTGCCAGCAGCCTTGACAGGGGGTCTCAGCCCCAGCATTTT. The encoded protein is CASSLDRGSQPQHF. This sequence joins TRBV4-2 and TRBJ1-5; TRBD1 matches 9 bases. After removal of 4 bases from V and 6 bases from J, the junction contained 4 bases not matched to a gene. CDR3 length: 14 residues. Per germline, CDR1 LGHNA and CDR2 YNFKEQ.

V is TRBV5-1 and J is TRBJ2-1, with 12 bases aligning to TRBD2. This CDR3 has 21 amino acids. CDR1 is SGHRS and CDR2 is YFSETQ in the germline V gene. J was trimmed by 0 bases and V by 3 bases; bases with no gene match: 16. CDR3 DNA: TGCGCCAGCAGCTCCCTATTGACTAGCGGGAGATCCAAGAGCTCCTACAATGAGCAGTTCTTC. It encodes CASSSLLTSGRSKSSYNEQFF.

This rearrangement joins TRBV3-1 to TRBJ2-1, with 7 bases lining up with TRBD1. CDR1 is LGHDT, CDR2 YNNKEL, per germline (reference sequence). The CDR3 spans 12 residues. V shed 4 bases and J 6 bases; nucleotides not matched to a gene: 0. This CDR3 is CASSRQGNEQFF. For the CDR3, the DNA is TGTGCCAGCAGCCGACAGGGCAATGAGCAGTTCTTC.

This clonotype has at least ten counts. The genes are TRBV6-1 and TRBJ1-1; D uncertain. CDR1 is MNHNS and CDR2 is SASEGT in the germline V gene. This CDR3 has 15 residues. Trimming took 8 bases from V and 3 from J, leaving 19 bases between them. In nucleotides, the CDR3 is TGTGCCAGCCACACAACGCCCGGCCAGGACACTGAAGCTTTCTTT. It specifies CASHTTPGQDTEAFF.

This clonotype was found many times. The chain links TRBV3-1 to TRBJ1-1; weak D call: TRBD1 (5 bases). Trimming shortened V by 4 bases and J by 10 bases, and 19 bases separated the two germline ends. CDR3 length equals 14 residues. Germline V gene lookup returns CDR1 LGHDT and CDR2 YNNKEL (reference sequence). CDR3 sequence (DNA): TGTGCCAGCAGCCCCCGGGAGGGGACGGGGTCAGCTTTCTTT. Protein product: CASSPREGTGSAFF.

With regard to this clonotype: Germline and junction disagree at one end, which may indicate a read error. The chain combines TRBV3-1 with TRBJ2-1, with no clear D. The CDR3 is 11 amino acids. Germline assignment: CDR1 LGHDT and CDR2 YNNKEL (reference sequence). The CDR3 nucleotides are TGCGCCAGCAGCCAAAGGAATGAGCAGTTCTTC. Protein sequence: CASSQRNEQFF.

CDR3 nucleotides: TGTGCCAGCAGTCCCCTGTGGTCCTACGAGCAGTACTTC. Its protein is CASSPLWSYEQYF. The genes are TRBV27 and TRBJ2-7, with D hard to call. Trimming left V 5 bases short and J 1 base short, with 9 bases between. Germline V gene sequence: CDR1 MNHEY, CDR2 SMNVEV (reference sequence). The CDR3 is 13 residues long.

This sequence joins TRBV5-1 and TRBJ2-2; D not certain. Germline V gene data show CDR1 as SGHRS and CDR2 as YFSETQ. The CDR3 is 12 residues long. V lost 2 bases, J lost 4 bases, and 3 bases lay in between. CDR3 region: CASSFSTGELFF. The CDR3 nucleotides are TGCGCCAGCAGCTTCTCCACCGGGGAGCTGTTTTTT.

The chain employs TRBV27 and TRBJ1-1, with a possible D match to TRBD1 (6 bases). Germline values: CDR1 MNHEY, CDR2 SMNVEV (reference sequence). V dropped 9 bases and J dropped 1 base, with 15 bases sitting between them. This CDR3 region has 14 residues. Here the CDR3 reads CASRPRGSNTEAFF. The CDR3 DNA reads as TGTGCCAGTCGCCCCAGGGGATCGAACACTGAAGCTTTCTTT.

Details on this clonotype: This sequence may be a read error, since a much larger clone differs from it by one base. Because the CDR3 is missing its conserved closing phenylalanine or tryptophan, this is likely a read error. The chain combines TRBV5-6 with TRBJ2-6; D not resolved. CDR1 SGHDT and CDR2 YYEEEE come from the germline V gene. The CDR3 is made up of 13 amino acids. Trimming removed 4 bases at V and 1 base at J, with 3 bases between. The CDR3 is CASSPSGANVLTL. CDR3 sequence (DNA): TGTGCCAGCAGCCCTTCTGGGGCCAACGTCCTGACTCTC.

The V gene is TRBV20-1, the J gene TRBJ2-7, with TRBD2 identical over 10 bases. J was trimmed by 0 bases and V by 6 bases; bases with no gene match: 8. CDR1 DFQATT and CDR2 SNEGSKA come from the germline V gene (reference sequence). This CDR3 is 15 amino acids long. CDR3 DNA: TGCAGTGCCCAGGCACTAGCGGGGTCCTCCTACGAGCAGTACTTC. This sequence encodes CSAQALAGSSYEQYF.

On this clonotype itself: A read error may be the cause here, since a much bigger clone is one base away. The rearrangement uses TRBV4-3 and TRBJ2-2, with TRBD1 matching over 9 bases. The length of the CDR3 is 15 residues. CDR1 is LGHNA and CDR2 is YSLEER in the germline V gene. In DNA form, the CDR3 reads TGCGCCAGCCAAGGGACAGGGCCCGGCACCGGGGAGCTGTCTTTT. Residues: CASQGTGPGTGELSF.

The chain uses TRBV7-8 and TRBJ2-7; 8 bases match TRBD2. CDR3 length equals 14 residues. Germline-derived CDR1 and CDR2 are SGHVS and FQNEAQ. J gave up 0 bases and V 6 bases, and 4 bases lay outside the gene matches. The DNA of the CDR3 is TGTGCCAGCAGGAGTAGCGGGGTCTCCTACGAGCAGTACTTC. The encoded protein is CASRSSGVSYEQYF.

V is TRBV2 and J is TRBJ2-3, with 7 bases that match TRBD1. Germline lookup yields CDR1 SNHLY and CDR2 FYNNEI. This CDR3 comprises 14 residues. Trimming at V came to 5 bases and at J to 2 bases, leaving 4 bases not matched to a gene. CDR3 in amino acids: CASSRGTDTDTQYF. In DNA, the CDR3 is TGTGCCAGCAGTAGGGGGACAGACACAGATACGCAGTATTTT. The whole variable domain, remainder taken from reference TRBV2 and TRBJ2-3, is EPEVTQTPSHQVTQMGQEVILRCVPISNHLYFYWYRQILGQKVEFLVSFYNNEISEKSEIFDDQFSVERPDGSNFTLKIRSTKLEDSAMYFCASSRGTDTDTQYFGPGTRLTVL.

In regard to this clonotype: This may be a read error, as it is one base from a much larger clone. V usage is TRBV27 and J usage is TRBJ1-1; weak D call: TRBD1 (5 bases). CDR3 length equals 12 residues. Germline V CDR1 and CDR2: MNHEY, SMNVEV (reference sequence). V lost 6 bases, J lost 1 base, and 6 bases lay in between. The CDR3 DNA reads TGTGCCAGCAGGAGGGGGAACACTGAAGCTTTCTTT. As protein: CASRRGNTEAFF.

There are a few counts of this clonotype. J is TRBJ2-1 and V is TRBV12-3 or TRBV12-4, with 11 nucleotides matching TRBD2. This CDR3 contains 15 residues. J was trimmed by 4 bases and V by 7 bases; bases with no gene match: 6. CDR3 nucleotides: TGTGCCAGCATCATGACTAGCGGGGTTTACAATGAGCAGTTCTTC. This codes for CASIMTSGVYNEQFF.

The genes are TRBV5-1 and TRBJ2-4; tentative D call: TRBD2 (5 bases). The germline V gene encodes CDR1 SGHRS and CDR2 YFSETQ. CDR3 length equals 13 residues. V lost 2 bases and J 5 bases, leaving 8 bases between the germline ends. DNA of the CDR3: TGCGCCAGCAGCTTACTAGGACAAAACATTCAGTACTTC. This encodes CASSLLGQNIQYF.